Listed here are 26 T cell receptor beta chains from one sample, sequenced in a study of T cells after posttransplantation cyclophosphamide. TCRdb keeps only in-frame clones here, not all; method: immunoSEQ multiplex PCR. Listed for the sample are roughly 32,000 clones, none seen a single time. Material: PBMCs. All receptors come from a woman aged 25 to 39 in good health and a related stem cell transplant donor.

The gene calls are TRBV12-3 or TRBV12-4 and TRBJ1-5; the D is unclear. Trimming cost V 3 bases and J 6 bases, with 9 bases left between them. The CDR3 is made up of 13 amino acids. The CDR3 region has the DNA TGTGCCAGCAGTTTGGCCTGGGCTCAGCCCCAGCATTTT. It yields the protein CASSLAWAQPQHF.

This clone was seen ten or more times. This chain joins TRBV27 and TRBJ2-2; D is possibly TRBD2 (6 bases). The V gene's germline CDR1 is MNHEY and CDR2 SMNVEV (reference sequence). V shed 7 bases and J shed 5 bases, with 17 bases lying between them. This CDR3 is built from 15 residues. The chain's CDR3 is CASTLGTGGTGELFF. The CDR3 DNA is TGTGCCAGCACCCTTGGGACTGGAGGGACCGGGGAGCTGTTTTTT.

The genes are TRBV11-2 and TRBJ2-3, with D unresolved. V was trimmed by 5 bases and J by 6 bases, leaving 6 bases between them. The CDR3 sequence is 11 residues long. From germline, CDR1 is SGHAT and CDR2 FQNNGV. The CDR3 nucleotides read TGTGCCAGCAGCCCCCGGGATACGCAGTATTTT. Encoded protein: CASSPRDTQYF.

The chain joins TRBV9 to TRBJ2-5, with D hard to call. Germline lookup yields CDR1 SGDLS and CDR2 YYNGEE. V gave up 3 bases and J gave up 6 bases, with 12 bases separating them. This CDR3 comprises 13 residues. CDR3 sequence: CASSAPSSQTQYF. The CDR3 DNA is TGTGCCAGCAGCGCCCCTAGTAGTCAGACCCAGTACTTC.

This clone was counted at least ten times. This chain links TRBV4-1 with TRBJ2-5, with a possible D match to TRBD1 (6 bases). The CDR3 runs 16 residues. The ends were cut back, 3 bases at V and 5 bases at J, with 19 bases in the middle. Germline loops: CDR1 MGHRA, CDR2 YSYEKL. The CDR3 reads CASSQAPQGLGETQYF. DNA for the CDR3: TGCGCCAGCAGCCAGGCCCCCCAGGGGCTGGGGGAGACCCAGTACTTC.

This clone was seen many times. J is TRBJ1-4 and V is TRBV30, with D possibly being TRBD1 (5 bases). V lost 8 bases and J 3 bases, leaving 16 bases between the germline ends. Germline-derived CDR1 and CDR2 are GTSNPN and SVGIG (reference sequence). This CDR3 is 14 amino acids long. The CDR3 is CASGSGGANEKLFF. The DNA for the CDR3 is TGTGCCAGTGGAAGTGGGGGGGCTAATGAAAAACTGTTTTTT.

The sample holds many counts of this clone. The gene calls are TRBV12-3 or TRBV12-4 and TRBJ1-6, with D possibly matching TRBD1 (5 bases). This CDR3 comprises 12 residues. V gave up 5 bases and J gave up 9 bases, with 8 bases separating them. The CDR3 loop reads CASSAGFSPLHF. In DNA, the CDR3 is TGTGCCAGCAGTGCAGGGTTTTCACCCCTCCACTTT.

This clone came up a few times. This chain joins TRBV5-1 and TRBJ2-5, with no clear D. With 0 bases removed from V and 1 base from J, the gap between germline ends came to 7 bases. The CDR3 totals 14 residues. CDR1 is SGHRS, CDR2 YFSETQ, per germline. CDR3 sequence reads: CASSLGGSQETQYF. The CDR3 region has the DNA TGCGCCAGCAGCTTGGGTGGCAGCCAAGAGACCCAGTACTTC.

The genes are TRBV6-1 and TRBJ2-1; D perhaps matches TRBD1 (5 bases). This CDR3 region has 15 residues. Germline lookup yields CDR1 MNHNS and CDR2 SASEGT. Trimming left V 6 bases short and J 5 bases short, with 17 bases between. The CDR3 is CASRKRPGLNNEQFF. The CDR3, as DNA: TGTGCCAGCAGGAAGCGTCCAGGGTTGAACAATGAGCAGTTCTTC.

This clone has a count of ten or more. The V call is TRBV7-2, the J call TRBJ2-1, with a tentative D call TRBD1 (6 bases). The CDR3 is 15 amino acids. The germline gives CDR1 SGHTA, CDR2 FQGNSA. Trimming took off 5 bases at V and 4 bases at J, with 15 bases between the two ends. CDR3 DNA: TGTGCCAGCAGCCCCGTTATGGGACAATACAATGAGCAGTTCTTC. Translating it yields CASSPVMGQYNEQFF.

This clone occurred many times. V usage is TRBV19 and J usage is TRBJ2-7, with 7 bases aligning to TRBD1. V was pared by 0 bases and J by 5 bases, with 7 bases of the junction left unmatched. CDR1 LNHDA and CDR2 SQIVND come from the germline V gene (reference sequence). This CDR3 comprises 15 residues. The CDR3 DNA reads as TGTGCCAGTAGTATAGATCAGGGGGAGCTCGACGAGCAGTACTTC. Its translation: CASSIDQGELDEQYF.

This clone was counted at least ten times. The chain employs TRBV4-3 and TRBJ2-3; D gene uncertain. The CDR3 spans 14 residues. V was pared by 4 bases and J by 0 bases, with 8 bases between. The germline V gene has CDR1 LGHNA and CDR2 YSLEER. CDR3 amino acids: CASSLRLSTDTQYF. The CDR3, as DNA: TGCGCCAGCAGCCTGCGACTGAGCACAGATACGCAGTATTTT.

This clone was picked up a small number of times. The chain combines TRBV29-1 with TRBJ1-1; 12 bases line up with TRBD1. The CDR3 sequence is 15 residues long. Unmatched junction bases numbered 11, after V lost 8 bases and J lost 4 bases. Germline V gene sequence: CDR1 SQVTM, CDR2 ANQGSEA. CDR3 DNA: TGCAGCTCGTCGGGGGGACAGGGGGCGGCCACTGAAGCTTTCTTT. Its protein product is CSSSGGQGAATEAFF.

This clone came up many times. The J gene is TRBJ2-2, the V gene TRBV10-3; 9 positions agree with TRBD1. From germline, CDR1 is ENHRY and CDR2 SYGVKD. V was pared by 10 bases and J by 3 bases, with 12 bases of the junction left unmatched. There are 16 residues in the CDR3. Here the CDR3 DNA reads TGTGCCACGCTCAGCCGGGACAGGGACCACACCGGGGAGCTGTTTTTT. It encodes CATLSRDRDHTGELFF.

This clone was recorded many times. The chain combines TRBV7-2 with TRBJ1-2, with a tentative D call TRBD1 (5 bases). The CDR3 contains 14 residues. Germline loops: CDR1 SGHTA, CDR2 FQGNSA. Trimming shortened V by 0 bases and J by 0 bases, and 5 bases separated the two germline ends. Here the CDR3 DNA reads TGTGCCAGCAGCTTAGCGACAGCTAACTATGGCTACACCTTC. This gives the protein CASSLATANYGYTF.

This clone was seen at least ten times. The V and J genes are TRBV7-2 and TRBJ2-1; D unclear. V was shortened by 5 bases and J by 0 bases, with 5 bases between the two germline ends. This CDR3 has 13 amino acids. The V gene's germline CDR1 is SGHTA and CDR2 FQGNSA. CDR3 amino acids: CASSKGSYNEQFF. As DNA, the CDR3 is TGTGCCAGCAGCAAAGGCTCCTACAATGAGCAGTTCTTC.

This clone was picked up a small number of times. J is TRBJ1-6 and V is TRBV25-1, with 8 nucleotides matching TRBD1. J was trimmed by 10 bases and V by 6 bases; bases with no gene match: 5. Looked up from germline, CDR1 is MGHDK and CDR2 is SYGVNS. CDR3 length: 13 amino acids. In DNA, the CDR3 is TGTGCCAGCAGAAAGACAGGGGCGTCACCCCTCCACTTT. Protein product: CASRKTGASPLHF.

J is TRBJ2-2 and V is TRBV6-1, with 8 nucleotides matching TRBD1. Germline CDR1 is MNHNS and CDR2 is SASEGT. There are 14 residues in the CDR3. J was trimmed by 7 bases and V by 2 bases; bases with no gene match: 3. This CDR3 is CASSEQGAHGELFF. The CDR3 nucleotides are TGTGCCAGCAGTGAACAGGGGGCTCACGGGGAGCTGTTTTTT.

This clone was seen ten or more times. The chain is built from TRBV19 and TRBJ2-2; 11 bases are a match to TRBD2. The CDR3 totals 15 residues. V shed 6 bases, J shed 4 bases, and the junction held 4 bases outside the gene matches. Germline CDR1 is LNHDA and CDR2 is SQIVND (reference sequence). The CDR3 loop is CASSLGLAVTGELFF. The CDR3 DNA reads as TGTGCCAGTAGCCTGGGACTAGCGGTCACCGGGGAGCTGTTTTTT.

This clone was detected ten times or more. This sequence joins TRBV5-4 and TRBJ2-7; D remains unclear. CDR3 length: 13 amino acids. The ends were cut back, 0 bases at V and 5 bases at J, with 9 bases in the middle. Germline V gives CDR1 SGHNT, CDR2 YYREEE (reference sequence). CDR3 coding DNA: TGTGCCAGCAGCTTGGTCTCCTCGGACGAGCAGTACTTC. Translating gives CASSLVSSDEQYF.

The table lists this clone with many counts. The chain links TRBV10-2 to TRBJ2-2; TRBD1 agrees at 10 bases. Losses at the gene ends were 5 bases for V and 2 bases for J; bases not matched to a gene: 5. Germline lookup yields CDR1 WSHSY and CDR2 SAAADI. The CDR3 is 16 residues long. The CDR3 spells CASSYPTGGNTGELFF. DNA of the CDR3: TGCGCCAGCAGTTACCCGACAGGGGGCAACACCGGGGAGCTGTTTTTT.

The sample holds a few counts of this clone. The chain carries TRBV4-3 and TRBJ1-2; weak D call: TRBD1 (5 bases). This CDR3 contains 17 residues. Per germline, CDR1 LGHNA and CDR2 YSLEER. The V and J ends lost 0 bases and 7 bases respectively, with 21 bases between them. The CDR3 DNA follows: TGCGCCAGCAGCCAAGATGGTCCGTCAGGGCACTTTGGTGGCTACACCTTC. Amino acids: CASSQDGPSGHFGGYTF.

This clone came up many times. V gene TRBV23-1 combines with J gene TRBJ1-1, with a possible D match to TRBD1 (5 bases). TRBV23-1 is marked as an open reading frame, function uncertain. Trimming removed 0 bases at V and 4 bases at J, with 12 bases between. The CDR3 spans 15 residues. CDR3 DNA sequence: TGCGCCAGCAGTCAATCCGGGGGATTGAGCACTGAAGCTTTCTTT. Protein sequence: CASSQSGGLSTEAFF.

Ten or more counts support this clone. Other nucleotide sequences in the sample specify the same CDR3. The V gene is TRBV12-3 or TRBV12-4, the J gene TRBJ2-7, with a tentative D call TRBD2 (5 bases). This CDR3 has 12 residues. Trimming took 2 bases from V and 4 from J, leaving 6 bases between them. CDR3 protein: CASSLSGYEQYF. The CDR3 coding sequence is TGTGCCAGCAGTTTAAGCGGTTACGAGCAGTACTTC.

This clone has a count of ten or more. V and J are TRBV19 and TRBJ2-6, with 7 bases fitting TRBD1. V was pared by 6 bases and J by 1 base, with 6 bases of the junction left unmatched. The CDR3 consists of 16 residues. Per the germline V gene, CDR1 is LNHDA and CDR2 is SQIVND (reference sequence). The CDR3 DNA reads as TGTGCCAGTAGGGTGACAGGGTCTTCTGGGGCCAACGTCCTGACTTTC. Translated, it gives CASRVTGSSGANVLTF.

This clone occurred many times. The chain has TRBV7-9 and TRBJ1-4, with D possibly matching TRBD1 (6 bases). Trimming took off 0 bases at V and 9 bases at J, with 20 bases between the two ends. The CDR3 length is 17 residues. Germline V gene data show CDR1 as SEHNR and CDR2 as FQNEAQ (reference sequence). CDR3 protein: CASSLAYTGSLMKKLFF. The CDR3 DNA reads TGTGCCAGCAGCTTAGCTTACACAGGGTCACTAATGAAAAAACTGTTTTTT.